The present entry profiles one T cell receptor beta chain with its context. The sample belongs to a study of shared T cell receptors in the human thymus. Germline-derived CDR1 and CDR2 are WNHNN and SYGVQD (reference sequence). With 0 bases clipped from V and 2 bases from J, the junction kept 6 bases outside the gene matches. CDR3 length equals 17 residues. Here immunoSEQ multiplex PCR was the method, and the copy in TCRdb shows in-frame clones only, minus some. Of about 380,000 clones listed, approximately 95% are singletons. This TCR derives from a human donor. Sequencing was done on a sample of thymocytes. The genes are TRBV10-1 and TRBJ2-1, with 8 positions matching TRBD2. The CDR3 is CASSESVRGGPYNEQFF. The CDR3 DNA is TGCGCCAGCAGTGAGTCGGTACGGGGGGGCCCCTACAATGAGCAGTTCTTC.